The table lists the clone carrying this T cell receptor beta chain with a count of one. What it recognizes is unknown. The data stem from a study of cytomegalovirus exposure and HLA in healthy donors. Regarding the study as a whole: There were several of the most significant clusters that appeared linked to common viral pathogens in a later analysis. Available immune exposure information was restricted to CMV serostatus only. Most TCR sequences were uncommon, yet certain public TCRs appeared in many donors.

The PCR had 60 Vbeta and 13 Jbeta primers. The data were produced by immunoSEQ multiplex PCR, yet TCRdb's version contains in-frame clones alone and is incomplete. The sample yields more than 95,000 clones, approximately 72% seen once. The sequenced sample consisted of PBMCs. The TCR originated in a woman in her fifties or sixties in good health and CMV-seropositive.

CDR3 loop: CASTYRREETQYF. CDR3 DNA sequence: TGTGCCAGCACATACAGGAGGGAAGAGACCCAGTACTTC. The chain employs TRBV2 and TRBJ2-5, with D maybe TRBD2 (6 bases). Germline loops: CDR1 SNHLY, CDR2 FYNNEI. The ends were cut back, 7 bases at V and 3 bases at J, with 12 bases in the middle. The CDR3 contains 13 residues.